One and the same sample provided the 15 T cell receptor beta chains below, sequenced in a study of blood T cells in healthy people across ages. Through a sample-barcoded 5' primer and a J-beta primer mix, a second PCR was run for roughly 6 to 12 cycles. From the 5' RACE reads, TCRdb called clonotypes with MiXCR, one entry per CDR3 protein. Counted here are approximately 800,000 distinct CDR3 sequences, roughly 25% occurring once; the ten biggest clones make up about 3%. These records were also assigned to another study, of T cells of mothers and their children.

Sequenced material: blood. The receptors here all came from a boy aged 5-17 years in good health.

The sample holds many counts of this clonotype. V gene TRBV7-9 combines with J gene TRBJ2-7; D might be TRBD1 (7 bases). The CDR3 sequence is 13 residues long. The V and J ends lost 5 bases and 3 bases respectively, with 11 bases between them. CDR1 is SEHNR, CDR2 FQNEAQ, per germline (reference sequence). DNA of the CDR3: TGTGCCAGCAGCCGCGGGACAGACTACGAGCAGTACTTC. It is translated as CASSRGTDYEQYF.

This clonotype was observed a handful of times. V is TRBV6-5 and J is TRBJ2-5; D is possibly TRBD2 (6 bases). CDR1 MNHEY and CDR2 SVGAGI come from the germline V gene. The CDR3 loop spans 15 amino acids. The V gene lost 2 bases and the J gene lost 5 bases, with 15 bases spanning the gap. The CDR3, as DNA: TGTGCCAGCAGTTACGGCGGGGAGGCTAGGGAGACCCAGTACTTC. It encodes CASSYGGEARETQYF.

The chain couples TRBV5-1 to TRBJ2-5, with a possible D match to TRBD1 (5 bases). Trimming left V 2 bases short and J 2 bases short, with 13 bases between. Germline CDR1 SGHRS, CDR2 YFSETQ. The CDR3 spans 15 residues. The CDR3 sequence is CASSFRGSYQETQYF. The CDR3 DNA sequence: TGCGCCAGCAGCTTTAGGGGTTCATATCAAGAGACCCAGTACTTC.

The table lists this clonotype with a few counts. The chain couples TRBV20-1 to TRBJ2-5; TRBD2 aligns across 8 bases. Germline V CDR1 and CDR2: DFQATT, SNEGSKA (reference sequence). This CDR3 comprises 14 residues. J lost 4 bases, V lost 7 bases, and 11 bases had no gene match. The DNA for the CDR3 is TGCAGTGTTACCTCCCCGGGGGGGGTAGAGACCCAGTACTTC. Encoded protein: CSVTSPGGVETQYF.

The CDR3 protein is CATKDRGLGTDTQYF. The CDR3 DNA follows: TGTGCCACCAAAGACAGGGGTTTGGGTACAGATACGCAGTATTTT. V is TRBV24-1 and J is TRBJ2-3; 8 bases agree with TRBD1. The V and J ends lost 8 bases and 3 bases, in that order; junction bases with no gene match: 9. CDR3 length equals 15 residues. Germline CDR1 is KGHDR and CDR2 is SFDVKD.

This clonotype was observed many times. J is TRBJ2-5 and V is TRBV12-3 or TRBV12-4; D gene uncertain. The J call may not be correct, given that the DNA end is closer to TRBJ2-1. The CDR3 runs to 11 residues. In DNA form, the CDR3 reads TGTGCCAGCAGCTTGCTTAATGAGCAGTTCTTC. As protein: CASSLLNEQFF.

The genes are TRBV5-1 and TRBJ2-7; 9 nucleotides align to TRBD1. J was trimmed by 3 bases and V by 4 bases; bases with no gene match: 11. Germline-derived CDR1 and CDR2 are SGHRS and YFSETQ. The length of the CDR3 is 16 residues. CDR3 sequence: CASSPGGTGPLYEQYF. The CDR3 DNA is TGCGCCAGCAGCCCGGGCGGGACAGGGCCACTCTACGAGCAGTACTTC.

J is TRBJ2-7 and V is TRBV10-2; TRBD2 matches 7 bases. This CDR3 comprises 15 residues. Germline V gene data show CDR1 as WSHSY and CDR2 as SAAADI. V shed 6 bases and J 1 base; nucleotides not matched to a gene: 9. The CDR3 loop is CASRVGASGSYEQYF. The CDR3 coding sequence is TGCGCCAGCAGGGTGGGCGCTAGCGGTTCCTACGAGCAGTACTTC.

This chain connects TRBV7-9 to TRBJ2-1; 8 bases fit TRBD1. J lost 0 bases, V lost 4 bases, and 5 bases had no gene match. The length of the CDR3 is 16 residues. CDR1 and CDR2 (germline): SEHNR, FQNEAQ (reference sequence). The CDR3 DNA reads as TGTGCCAGCAGCTCAACAGGGGGGACCTCCTACAATGAGCAGTTCTTC. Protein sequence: CASSSTGGTSYNEQFF.

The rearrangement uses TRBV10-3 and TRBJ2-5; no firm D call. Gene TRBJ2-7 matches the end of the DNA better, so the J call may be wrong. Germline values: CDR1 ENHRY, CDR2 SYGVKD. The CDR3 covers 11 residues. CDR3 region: CAISPAYEQYF. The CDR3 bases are TGTGCCATCAGTCCTGCCTACGAGCAGTACTTC.

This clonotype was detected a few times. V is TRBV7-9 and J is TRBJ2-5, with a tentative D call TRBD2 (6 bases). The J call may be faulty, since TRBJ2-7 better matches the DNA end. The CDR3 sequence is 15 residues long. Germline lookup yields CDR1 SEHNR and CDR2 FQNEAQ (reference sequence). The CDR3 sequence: CASPYPSAGRYEQYF. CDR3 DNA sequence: TGTGCCAGCCCATACCCCTCGGCAGGGAGGTACGAGCAGTACTTC.

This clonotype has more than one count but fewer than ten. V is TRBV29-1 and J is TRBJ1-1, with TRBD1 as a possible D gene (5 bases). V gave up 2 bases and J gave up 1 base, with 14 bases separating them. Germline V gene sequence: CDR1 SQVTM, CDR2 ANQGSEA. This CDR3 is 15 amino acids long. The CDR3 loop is CSVEFTGRTNTEAFF. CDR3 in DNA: TGCAGCGTTGAATTCACAGGACGGACGAACACTGAAGCTTTCTTT.

The CDR3 here is CASSLSGGVETQYF. CDR3 DNA: TGTGCCAGCAGCTTATCTGGCGGCGTTGAGACCCAGTACTTC. The V and J genes are TRBV7-3 and TRBJ2-5, with D uncertain. The V end lost 2 bases, the J end lost 5 bases, and 12 bases lay between the germline ends. The CDR3 runs 14 residues. Germline V gene data show CDR1 as SGHTA and CDR2 as FQGTGA.

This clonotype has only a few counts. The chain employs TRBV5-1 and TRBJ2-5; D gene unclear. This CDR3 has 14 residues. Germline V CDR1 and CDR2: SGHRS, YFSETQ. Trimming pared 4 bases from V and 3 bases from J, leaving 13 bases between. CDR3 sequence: CASSPPASEETQYF. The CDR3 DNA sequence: TGCGCCAGCAGCCCTCCGGCGAGTGAAGAGACCCAGTACTTC.

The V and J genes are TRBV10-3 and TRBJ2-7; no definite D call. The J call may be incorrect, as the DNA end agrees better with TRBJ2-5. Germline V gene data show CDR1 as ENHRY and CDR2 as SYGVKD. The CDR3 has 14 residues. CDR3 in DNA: TGTGCCATCAGTGAGTCGACTGTAGGGGAGACCCAGTACTTC. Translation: CAISESTVGETQYF.